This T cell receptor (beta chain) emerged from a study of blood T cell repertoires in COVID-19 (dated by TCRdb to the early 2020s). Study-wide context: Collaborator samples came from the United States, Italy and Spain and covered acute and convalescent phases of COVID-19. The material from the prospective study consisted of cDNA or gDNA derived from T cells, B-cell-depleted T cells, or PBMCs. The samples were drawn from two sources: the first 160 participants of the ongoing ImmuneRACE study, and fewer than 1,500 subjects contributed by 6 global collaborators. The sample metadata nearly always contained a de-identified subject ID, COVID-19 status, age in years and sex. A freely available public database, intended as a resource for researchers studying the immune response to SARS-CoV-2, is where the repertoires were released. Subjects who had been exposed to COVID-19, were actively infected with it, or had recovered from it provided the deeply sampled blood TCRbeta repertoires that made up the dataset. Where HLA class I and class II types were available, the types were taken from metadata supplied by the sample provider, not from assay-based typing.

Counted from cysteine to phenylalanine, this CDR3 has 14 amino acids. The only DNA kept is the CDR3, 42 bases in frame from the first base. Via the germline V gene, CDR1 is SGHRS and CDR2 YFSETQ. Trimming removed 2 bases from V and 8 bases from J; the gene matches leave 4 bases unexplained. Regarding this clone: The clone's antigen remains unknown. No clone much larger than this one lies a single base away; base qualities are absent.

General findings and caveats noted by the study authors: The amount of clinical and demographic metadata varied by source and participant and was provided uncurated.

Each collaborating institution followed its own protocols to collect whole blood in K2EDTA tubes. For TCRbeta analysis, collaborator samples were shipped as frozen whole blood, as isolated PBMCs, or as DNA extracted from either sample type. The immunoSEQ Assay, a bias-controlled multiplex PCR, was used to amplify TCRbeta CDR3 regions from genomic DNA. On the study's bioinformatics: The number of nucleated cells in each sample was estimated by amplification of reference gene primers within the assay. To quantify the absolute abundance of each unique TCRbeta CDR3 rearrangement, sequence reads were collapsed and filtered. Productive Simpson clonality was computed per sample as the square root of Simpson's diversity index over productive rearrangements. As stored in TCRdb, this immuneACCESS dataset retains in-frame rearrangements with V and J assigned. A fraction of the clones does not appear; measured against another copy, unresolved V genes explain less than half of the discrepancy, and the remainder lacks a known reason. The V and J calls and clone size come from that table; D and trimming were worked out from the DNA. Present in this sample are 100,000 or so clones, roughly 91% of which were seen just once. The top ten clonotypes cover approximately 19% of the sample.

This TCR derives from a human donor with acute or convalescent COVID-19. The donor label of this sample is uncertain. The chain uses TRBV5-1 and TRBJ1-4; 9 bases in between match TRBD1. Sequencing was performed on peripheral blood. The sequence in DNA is TGCGCCAGCAGCTTACAGGGGGCAGGCGAAAAACTGTTTTTT. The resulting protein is CASSLQGAGEKLFF.